This TCR beta chain was sequenced in a study of identical twins (dated by TCRdb to about 2016). Looking at the study overall: The study deep-sequenced TCR alpha and beta repertoires from monozygotic twins, unrelated adults of various ages and cord blood to test whether fetal clonotypes persist. To rule out contamination, the twin experiments were replicated at different times with different library preparation protocols. General findings and caveats noted by the study authors: In beta out-of-frame sequences, excess twin sharing was weaker, because having fewer shared sequences lowered the signal-to-noise ratio. Zero-insertion analyses could be partly confounded by invariant T cells such as MAIT and iNKT, although diverse VJ usage argued against such confounding for most clonotypes. Fewer insertions were carried by abundant cord blood beta clonotypes, a similar but weaker trend appeared in young adult naive repertoires, and no such trend appeared in memory repertoires. In monozygotic twins, out-of-frame TCR alpha sharing was systematically underestimated by recombination models, although the models agreed with sharing between unrelated individuals. Because the same donors could not be followed over many years, conclusions were based on cross-sectional statistical analysis. Compared with coincidental sharing between unrelated individuals, out-of-frame TCR alpha sequences shared between twins showed an excess of sequences with low generation probability.

This clonotype was observed at least ten times. No antigen is known for it. No clone much larger than this one lies a single base away; base qualities are absent. After removal of 1 base from V and 5 bases from J, the junction retains 3 bases not matched to a gene. From the germline V gene (reference sequence), CDR1 is DFQATT and CDR2 is SNEGSKA. Spanning cysteine to phenylalanine, the CDR3 consists of 13 amino acids. The CDR3 DNA has 39 bases and is translated from base 1. Every donor was a healthy Caucasian. The study also sequenced three unrelated non-twin adults: a male aged 18 to 29, a male aged 50 to 60 and a female aged 50 to 60. Miltenyi CD45RO+ enrichment and human naive T-cell isolation kits were used to isolate memory (CD45RO+) and naive T cells from PBMC. The library was generated by 5' RACE. The sample was run on an Illumina HiSeq 2000. A universal primer binding site was introduced by template switching, and a unique molecular identifier was present in the final cDNA, enabling accurate counting of TCR cDNA molecules. First-strand cDNA for TCR alpha and beta chains was synthesized from specific primers in the conserved constant-segment region. Each cDNA library was double barcoded, with a SMART-Mk sample barcode plus Illumina barcodes, to control for contamination. TruSeq adapter sequences, together with Illumina sample barcodes, were added in two successive PCR steps. Sequencing of the TCR alpha and beta cDNA libraries was done on the Illumina HiSeq platform using custom primers. As for how the authors treated the data: MiGEC was used to process raw reads and extract unique molecular identifiers, and MiXCR was used to find CDR3 positions. For each individual, recombination models were inferred using an EM algorithm with the repgenHMM and IGoR tools. Shared clonotype analysis was performed with the tcR package in R, normalizing sharing by the product of cloneset sizes. Out-of-frame nonproductive sequences were analyzed to study raw recombination free of thymic and clonal selection effects. Using fastp at Q25 and MiXCR, TCRdb reprocessed the public reads and kept productive beta chains. A single entry per CDR3 protein holds the most common genes and DNA from its merged rows. The V and J calls, along with clone size, are taken from TCRdb and not from the paper's own processing. This sample lists roughly 710,000 distinct CDR3 sequences; 5.5% to 6.5% were detected once. Around 2% of the sample belongs to the ten largest clones.

Sequencing was done on a sample of naive T cells sorted from blood. This specimen's cell subset or site label, per the study, means: cells isolated with a human naive T-cell isolation kit. Here the chain combines TRBV20-1 and TRBJ2-5, and 8 bases in between align with TRBD2. This sequence originates from a man aged 18 to 29 in good health. CDR3 reads: CSARGTSWETQYF. The DNA reads as follows: TGCAGTGCTAGAGGGACTAGCTGGGAGACCCAGTACTTC.